This T cell receptor beta chain is drawn from a study of identical twins. In its sample, this clonotype was seen a few times. Via MiXCR, TCRdb re-called the 5' RACE reads, giving one row per CDR3 protein. Here the sample spans approximately 230,000 distinct CDR3 sequences, over 5.5% being singletons. There were only healthy Caucasians among the donors. Trimming removed 3 bases from V and 7 bases from J; junction bases left unmatched: 2. Germline CDR1 is DFQATT and CDR2 is SNEGSKA (reference sequence). The CDR3 has 12 amino acids. These records were also assigned to another study, of T cells expressing NK-cell markers.

The TCR sequence derives from a woman younger than 30 in good health. The genes are TRBV20-1 and TRBJ1-2, with 10 bases aligning to TRBD1. The sample was CD8+ T cells sorted from blood. CDR3 sequence: CSARTGGSGYTF. CDR3 coding DNA: TGCAGTGCTAGGACAGGGGGCAGTGGCTACACCTTC.